The 2 T cell receptor beta chains in this list originate from one sample, sequenced in a study of CD8 T cells in Susac syndrome. RNA in amounts of roughly 0.5 to 1 ug was reverse transcribed with random hexamers. Via MiXCR, TCRdb re-called the immunoSEQ multiplex PCR reads, giving one row per CDR3 protein. This sample carries about 160,000 distinct CDR3 sequences, over 85% of them seen once, and the ten largest clones take more than 0.11%. Sequencing was done on a sample of CD4+ T cells from PBMCs. Source of these receptors: a human donor in good health.

The chain is built from TRBV5-1 and TRBJ2-5, with TRBD2 matching 8 bases. This CDR3 region has 16 residues. V lost 7 bases and J lost 1; bases outside the gene matches: 12. Germline values: CDR1 SGHRS, CDR2 YFSETQ. Here the CDR3 reads CASVAGSGGFQETQYF. In DNA, the CDR3 is TGCGCCAGCGTCGCCGGGAGCGGGGGATTCCAAGAGACCCAGTACTTC.

V is TRBV20-1 and J is TRBJ2-7, with D possibly being TRBD2 (6 bases). Between the trimmed V and J ends, which lost 3 bases and 2 bases, there was a span of 20 bases. Germline V gene data show CDR1 as DFQATT and CDR2 as SNEGSKA (reference sequence). The CDR3 consists of 16 residues. The CDR3 sequence is CSASPPSGREAYEQYF. CDR3 bases: TGCAGTGCTAGCCCCCCGTCGGGCAGGGAGGCCTACGAGCAGTACTTC.